This TCR beta chain emerged from a study of tumor-infiltrating lymphocytes in glioblastoma multiforme. TCR beta libraries were built from RNA through three nested multiplex PCR rounds using modified ARM-PCR. TCRB cDNA was made from approximately 550 ng total RNA. No unique molecular identifiers were described for these TCRB libraries. TCRdb reanalysed the multiplex PCR reads using MiXCR and keeps one entry per CDR3 protein. The table lists 25,000 to 35,000 distinct CDR3 sequences, more than 55% of them singletons. The germline V gene encodes CDR1 SQVTM and CDR2 ANQGSEA. The CDR3 covers 12 residues. V dropped 7 bases and J dropped 8 bases, with 15 bases sitting between them.

The sequence derives from a male donor with glioblastoma. V usage is TRBV29-1 and J usage is TRBJ2-1; D may be TRBD1 (6 bases). Sequenced material: brain tumor tissue. DNA for the CDR3: TGCAGCGCCACAGGGATATCCGATGAGCAGTTCTTC. Amino acids: CSATGISDEQFF.